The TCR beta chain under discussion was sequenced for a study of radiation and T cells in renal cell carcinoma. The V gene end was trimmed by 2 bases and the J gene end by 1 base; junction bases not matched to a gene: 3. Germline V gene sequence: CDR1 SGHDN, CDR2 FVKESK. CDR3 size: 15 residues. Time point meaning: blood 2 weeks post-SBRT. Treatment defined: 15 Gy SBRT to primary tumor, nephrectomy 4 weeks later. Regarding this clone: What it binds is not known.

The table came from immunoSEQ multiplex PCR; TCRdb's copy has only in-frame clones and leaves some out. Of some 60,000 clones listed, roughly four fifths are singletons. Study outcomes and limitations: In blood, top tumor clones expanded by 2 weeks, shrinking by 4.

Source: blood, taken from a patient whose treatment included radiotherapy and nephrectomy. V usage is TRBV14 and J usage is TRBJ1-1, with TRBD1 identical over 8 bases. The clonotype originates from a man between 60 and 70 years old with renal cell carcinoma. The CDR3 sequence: CASSQPDRGNTEAFF. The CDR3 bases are TGTGCCAGCAGCCAACCCGACAGGGGGAACACTGAAGCTTTCTTT.